These T cell receptor beta chains were read from a single sample in a study of metastatic and nonmetastatic thyroid tumors. TCRdb re-processed the PCR reads through MiXCR. The sample yields around 35,000 clones, 16% seen once. The sample taken for sequencing was blood. Receptors originate from a female donor with papillary thyroid cancer or a benign thyroid nodule (not recorded which). Some clones in this sample may be carry-over from other donors' samples. CDR3s include the opening cysteine and the closing phenylalanine or tryptophan. A D gene is named only where the DNA matches it firmly. Rows may omit the clone size; those that give it use once, few, many or a size class.

TRBJ2-1 TRBV9 NA NA CASSVISGAQNEQFF TGTGCCAGCAGCGTCATCAGCGGAGCACAGAATGAGCAGTTCTTC
TRBJ1-2 TRBV3-1 NA many CASSQGEWSRGYTF TGTGCCAGCAGCCAAGGAGAGTGGTCGAGAGGCTACACCTTC
TRBJ2-2 TRBV20-1 TRBD2 NA CSARGLAGTGELFF TGCAGTGCTAGAGGACTAGCGGGCACCGGGGAGCTGTTTTTT
TRBJ1-3 TRBV9 TRBD1 many CASSTRQGSGNTIYF TGTGCCAGCAGCACCCGACAGGGAAGTGGAAACACCATATATTTT
TRBJ2-7 TRBV27 NA NA CASSPTVKVHEQYF TGTGCCAGCAGTCCGACAGTTAAGGTCCACGAGCAGTACTTC
TRBJ2-5 TRBV28 TRBD2 many CASSLSSGPYQETQYF TGTGCCAGCAGTTTATCTAGCGGGCCGTACCAAGAGACCCAGTACTTC
TRBJ2-3 TRBV6-2/TRBV6-3 TRBD2 NA CASSPGIAGPSTDKQYF TGTGCCAGCAGCCCGGGAATAGCGGGTCCTAGCACAGATAAGCAGTATTTT
TRBJ1-1 TRBV27 TRBD1 many CASSLRGDSSRGEAFF TGTGCCAGCAGTTTAAGAGGGGACAGTTCCCGAGGTGAAGCTTTCTTT
TRBJ2-5 TRBV6-1 NA many CASSSSETRTETQYF TGTGCCAGCAGTTCCAGCGAGACTAGGACGGAGACCCAGTACTTC
TRBJ2-7 TRBV12-3/TRBV12-4 NA medium-sized CASSFSPYEQYF TGTGCCAGCAGTTTTAGTCCCTACGAGCAGTACTTC
TRBJ1-3 TRBV4-1 NA many CASSQGEGTGNTIYF TGCGCCAGCAGCCAAGGAGAAGGTACGGGAAACACCATATATTTT
TRBJ2-7 TRBV6-6 TRBD1 many CASSRAYGTGIERISGEQYF TGTGCCAGCAGTCGCGCCTACGGGACAGGGATTGAGCGAATTAGCGGCGAGCAGTACTTC
TRBJ2-3 TRBV6-2/TRBV6-3 NA NA CASGYKGADTQYF TGTGCCAGCGGTTACAAGGGCGCAGATACGCAGTATTTT
TRBJ1-6 TRBV9 NA many CASSVGGSYNSPLHF TGTGCCAGCAGCGTAGGTGGCAGTTATAATTCACCCCTCCACTTT
TRBJ2-7 TRBV20-1 TRBD2 NA CSAISGEGLYEQYF TGCAGTGCTATATCTGGGGAGGGACTCTACGAGCAGTACTTC
TRBJ2-5 TRBV20-1 TRBD2 many CSARDLVGGGTETQYF TGCAGTGCTAGAGATCTGGTGGGGGGAGGGACGGAGACCCAGTACTTC
TRBJ2-7 TRBV6-6 TRBD2 many CASSYGLAGTYEQYF TGTGCCAGCAGTTACGGACTAGCGGGTACCTACGAGCAGTACTTC
TRBJ2-3 TRBV6-4 TRBD2 few CASSDSTSVSTDTQYF TGTGCCAGCAGTGACTCGACTAGCGTTAGCACAGATACGCAGTATTTT
TRBJ2-3 TRBV20-1 NA many CSASLTVRGDTQYF TGCAGTGCTAGCCTGACCGTTCGGGGCGATACGCAGTATTTT
TRBJ1-1 TRBV5-1 NA once CASSLFANTEASF TGCGCCAGCAGCTTGTTTGCGAACACTGAAGCTTCCTTT
TRBJ2-1 TRBV15 NA many CATSVPGRRWGEQFF TGTGCCACCAGCGTGCCCGGGCGTCGTTGGGGTGAGCAGTTCTTC
TRBJ2-1 TRBV20-1 NA many CSASRGSGNPYNEQFF TGCAGTGCTTCAAGGGGTTCAGGGAACCCTTACAATGAGCAGTTCTTC
TRBJ2-5 TRBV5-5 NA many CASSFSGEAGETQYF TGTGCCAGCAGCTTTTCAGGGGAGGCCGGGGAGACCCAGTACTTC
TRBJ1-1 TRBV6-1 NA many CASRVSILDTEAFF TGTGCCAGCAGGGTCAGTATCTTGGACACTGAAGCTTTCTTT
TRBJ1-2 TRBV20-1 NA many CSASAGHGYTF TGCAGTGCTAGTGCCGGGCATGGCTACACCTTC
TRBJ1-3 TRBV9 NA NA CASSPRTADSGNTIYF TGTGCCAGCAGCCCAAGGACAGCCGACTCTGGAAACACCATATATTTT
TRBJ1-1 TRBV5-1 NA NA CASSSEGNTEAYF TGCGCCAGCAGCTCCGAAGGCAACACTGAAGCTTACTTT
TRBJ1-5 TRBV30 NA NA CAWSVQGGQPQHF TGTGCCTGGAGTGTACAGGGTGGTCAGCCCCAGCATTTT
TRBJ1-2 TRBV13 NA NA CASSFWAANYGYTF TGTGCCAGCAGCTTTTGGGCAGCGAACTATGGCTACACCTTC
TRBJ2-1 TRBV28 TRBD1 few CASRDQGAYDEQFF TGTGCCAGCAGGGACCAGGGGGCATATGATGAGCAGTTCTTC
TRBJ2-2 TRBV9 NA many CASSVEPTAAGELFF TGTGCCAGCAGCGTAGAGCCCACAGCGGCCGGGGAGCTGTTTTTT
TRBJ2-2 TRBV4-1 NA NA CASSQAATVLIGELFF TGCGCCAGCAGCCAAGCTGCGACAGTGCTTATCGGGGAGCTGTTTTTT
TRBJ2-2 TRBV30 TRBD1 many CAWSTGQGETGELFF TGTGCCTGGAGTACGGGACAGGGAGAGACCGGGGAGCTGTTTTTT
TRBJ2-3 TRBV6-1 NA many CASSDGSGTQYF TGTGCCAGCAGTGACGGCAGTGGTACGCAGTATTTT
TRBJ2-3 TRBV6-4 TRBD2 many CASSENGGGTDTQYF TGTGCCAGCAGTGAAAATGGGGGGGGCACAGATACGCAGTATTTT
TRBJ1-4 TRBV6-1 NA many CASGQTTNEKLFF TGTGCCAGTGGACAGACAACTAATGAAAAACTGTTTTTT
TRBJ2-7 TRBV11-3 NA medium-sized CASSLDGLGGGEQYF TGTGCCAGCAGCCTCGACGGATTAGGTGGGGGCGAGCAGTACTTC
TRBJ1-1 TRBV19 NA many CASRARENTEAFF TGTGCCAGCAGGGCGAGGGAGAACACTGAAGCTTTCTTT